What follows are 27 T cell receptor beta chains derived from one specimen sequenced in a study of cytomegalovirus exposure and HLA in healthy donors. A multiplex PCR was run with 60 Vbeta primers and 13 Jbeta primers. Sequenced by immunoSEQ multiplex PCR; TCRdb stores in-frame clones only, minus some. The sample has roughly 100,000 clones, about 72% seen once; the top ten hold under 20%. Sequenced input: PBMCs. The receptors stem from a woman aged 60-75 years in good health and CMV-seropositive.

This clone is a singleton in its sample. The chain links TRBV4-1 to TRBJ2-5; 13 nucleotides match TRBD2. The trim removed 0 bases at V and 5 bases at J, leaving 9 bases unmatched. Germline V gene sequence: CDR1 MGHRA, CDR2 YSYEKL. CDR3 length: 18 residues. The CDR3 coding sequence is TGCGCCAGCAGCCAAGATCCAACTAGCGGGAGGGCCGGGGAGACCCAGTACTTC. This sequence encodes CASSQDPTSGRAGETQYF.

This clone was picked up one time. The chain uses TRBV18 and TRBJ1-4; 7 bases map to TRBD1. With 2 bases clipped from V and 0 bases from J, the junction kept 12 bases outside the gene matches. This CDR3 is built from 19 residues. CDR1 and CDR2 (germline): KGHSH, LQKENI. CDR3 protein: CASSPGPPRGRATNEKLFF. CDR3 nucleotide sequence: TGTGCCAGCTCACCAGGGCCACCGAGGGGGCGCGCAACTAATGAAAAACTGTTTTTT.

The genes are TRBV20-1 and TRBJ2-7; D is undetermined. The CDR3 runs to 10 residues. Germline V gene lookup returns CDR1 DFQATT and CDR2 SNEGSKA (reference sequence). V lost 4 bases and J 1 base, leaving 2 bases between the germline ends. The CDR3 DNA is TGCAGTGCTACTTCCTACGAGCAGTACTTC. Its translation is CSATSYEQYF.

This chain uses TRBV4-2 with TRBJ2-7; tentatively, D is TRBD2 (7 bases). V lost 0 bases, J lost 1 base, and 13 bases lay in between. Germline V gene sequence: CDR1 LGHNA, CDR2 YNFKEQ. The CDR3 totals 16 residues. The CDR3, as DNA: TGTGCCAGCAGCCAAGATAGGAGCGGGACATCCTACGAGCAGTACTTC. Its protein is CASSQDRSGTSYEQYF.

The rearrangement uses TRBV7-2 and TRBJ2-7, with TRBD2 identical over 10 bases. The V and J ends lost 1 base and 4 bases, in that order; junction bases with no gene match: 4. The CDR3 consists of 15 residues. Germline V gene data show CDR1 as SGHTA and CDR2 as FQGNSA. CDR3 protein: CASSLVLAGRYEQYF. CDR3 DNA: TGTGCCAGCAGCTTAGTACTAGCGGGACGATACGAGCAGTACTTC.

The chain joins TRBV18 to TRBJ1-5; no definite D call. The CDR3 consists of 15 residues. Germline CDR1 is KGHSH and CDR2 is LQKENI. Trimming stripped 4 bases from V and 5 bases from J, with 15 bases between. The CDR3 reads CASSHTHGADQPQHF. The CDR3 bases are TGTGCCAGCTCACATACGCATGGCGCGGATCAGCCCCAGCATTTT.

This clone showed up just once. The V gene is TRBV30, the J gene TRBJ1-2, with D unresolved. The germline gives CDR1 GTSNPN, CDR2 SVGIG (reference sequence). V dropped 4 bases and J dropped 0 bases, with 15 bases sitting between them. This CDR3 is built from 15 residues. CDR3 amino acids: CAWMRPGSTNYGYTF. The CDR3 region has the DNA TGTGCCTGGATGAGACCCGGGAGCACTAACTATGGCTACACCTTC.

The chain combines TRBV9 with TRBJ2-7, with D possibly matching TRBD1 (5 bases). The V gene's germline CDR1 is SGDLS and CDR2 YYNGEE. The V and J ends lost 3 bases and 0 bases respectively, with 13 bases between them. The CDR3 is made up of 15 amino acids. CDR3 sequence: CASSAGAGPSYEQYF. In nucleotides, the CDR3 is TGTGCCAGCAGCGCTGGGGCAGGGCCCTCCTACGAGCAGTACTTC.

This chain connects TRBV7-8 to TRBJ2-5; maybe TRBD1 (5 bases). The end of the DNA is better explained by TRBJ2-7, so the J call may be wrong. Germline V gene lookup returns CDR1 SGHVS and CDR2 FQNEAQ. The CDR3 contains 14 residues. The CDR3 nucleotides read TGTGCCAGCAGCCACAGTAGGGGATACTACGAGCAGTACTTC. Translation gives CASSHSRGYYEQYF.

The rearrangement joins TRBV2 to TRBJ2-7; a weak D match, TRBD1 (6 bases). The CDR3 sequence is 14 residues long. Germline CDR1 SNHLY, CDR2 FYNNEI. The V gene lost 4 bases and the J gene lost 0 bases, with 10 bases spanning the gap. The DNA for the CDR3 is TGTGCCAGCAGTGTCACAGGGTCCTCCTACGAGCAGTACTTC. This gives the protein CASSVTGSSYEQYF.

Concerning this clone: Within the sample, other DNA sequences also encode this same CDR3. The V gene is TRBV4-1, the J gene TRBJ2-5; maybe TRBD2 (6 bases). Trimming stripped 4 bases from V and 5 bases from J, with 11 bases between. The CDR3 sequence is 13 residues long. Germline values: CDR1 MGHRA, CDR2 YSYEKL. CDR3 region: CASSLLGGETQYF. The CDR3 nucleotides read TGCGCCAGCAGCCTTTTGGGGGGTGAGACCCAGTACTTC.

This rearrangement joins TRBV15 to TRBJ1-5, with 7 bases matching TRBD1. This CDR3 is built from 15 residues. Germline V gene sequence: CDR1 LNHNV, CDR2 YYDKDF (reference sequence). Trimming took 7 bases from V and 1 from J; bases not matched to a gene: 7. In DNA, the CDR3 is TGTGCCACCAAGGCAGGGGGTTTGAGCAATCAGCCCCAGCATTTT. As protein: CATKAGGLSNQPQHF.

The chain recombines TRBV28 with TRBJ2-2, with 8 bases identical to TRBD2. Germline V lookup: CDR1 MDHEN, CDR2 SYDVKM. Trimming removed 7 bases from V and 7 bases from J; junction bases left unmatched: 11. The CDR3 contains 15 residues. The CDR3 sequence is CASTVTGGLVGELFF. DNA for the CDR3: TGTGCCAGCACGGTTACGGGAGGGCTGGTCGGGGAGCTGTTTTTT.

The gene calls are TRBV6-1 and TRBJ1-6, with 9 positions matching TRBD1. The CDR3 is 15 amino acids. Trimming cost V 6 bases and J 8 bases; bases outside gene matches: 8. Germline V CDR1 and CDR2: MNHNS, SASEGT. The chain's CDR3 is CASSARDRDYSPLHF. CDR3 nucleotide sequence: TGTGCCAGCAGCGCCCGGGACAGGGACTATTCACCCCTCCACTTT.

The rearrangement uses TRBV2 and TRBJ1-1; D is unclear. The CDR3 runs to 12 residues. CDR1 is SNHLY, CDR2 FYNNEI, per germline. The V and J ends lost 11 bases and 0 bases respectively, with 10 bases between them. The CDR3 DNA reads as TGTGCCGGCGACACCATGAACACTGAAGCTTTCTTT. Translated, it gives CAGDTMNTEAFF.

This sequence joins TRBV7-2 and TRBJ2-5; TRBD2 is a possible D gene (6 bases). With the DNA end fitting TRBJ2-7 better, the J assignment may be wrong. CDR1 is SGHTA, CDR2 FQGNSA, per germline. The CDR3 covers 14 residues. As DNA, the CDR3 is TGTGCCAGCAGCTTAACCTGGTGGGGGGACGAGCAGTACTTC. Amino acid sequence: CASSLTWWGDEQYF.

This chain links TRBV4-2 with TRBJ2-1; tentative D call: TRBD1 (6 bases). Trimming removed 0 bases from V and 14 bases from J, with 17 bases in between. The CDR3 consists of 14 residues. Germline V gene data show CDR1 as LGHNA and CDR2 as YNFKEQ. The chain's CDR3 is CASSQDGGTGWKFF. CDR3 nucleotide sequence: TGTGCCAGCAGCCAAGATGGTGGAACAGGGTGGAAGTTCTTC.

The V gene is TRBV9, the J gene TRBJ2-3; D perhaps matches TRBD2 (6 bases). The germline V gene has CDR1 SGDLS and CDR2 YYNGEE. The CDR3 consists of 16 residues. Trimming took off 0 bases at V and 4 bases at J, with 15 bases between the two ends. The CDR3 reads CASSVGLATTSDTQYF. In DNA, the CDR3 is TGTGCCAGCAGCGTAGGGCTAGCGACTACGTCAGATACGCAGTATTTT.

The V and J genes are TRBV28 and TRBJ2-7; D may be TRBD1 (5 bases). This CDR3 has 14 amino acids. The V end was cut by 6 bases, the J end by 4 bases, with 16 bases between. Germline lookup yields CDR1 MDHEN and CDR2 SYDVKM. The CDR3 sequence is CASSPSDKIYEQYF. The CDR3 nucleotides read TGTGCCAGCAGCCCCTCGGACAAGATATACGAGCAGTACTTC.

The chain uses TRBV7-2 and TRBJ2-1; 7 nucleotides line up with TRBD2. Trimming at V came to 4 bases and at J to 3 bases, leaving 6 bases not matched to a gene. The CDR3 has 15 amino acids. CDR1 and CDR2 (germline): SGHTA, FQGNSA. CDR3 in amino acids: CASSYSSGHYNEQFF. The CDR3 DNA sequence: TGTGCCAGCAGCTATTCTAGCGGACACTACAATGAGCAGTTCTTC.

The chain couples TRBV2 to TRBJ2-1; D possibly corresponds to TRBD2 (8 bases). V was shortened by 11 bases and J by 4 bases, with 21 bases between the two germline ends. Germline loops: CDR1 SNHLY, CDR2 FYNNEI. The CDR3 spans 15 residues. The CDR3, as DNA: TGTGCCTCCTACCGGGAGGGGGCCCGTTACAATGAGCAGTTCTTC. Translated: CASYREGARYNEQFF.

The CDR3 nucleotides are TGCGCCAGCAGCCAAACAGGGTTGACTAATGAAAAACTGTTTTTT. Protein: CASSQTGLTNEKLFF. The J gene is TRBJ1-4, the V gene TRBV5-1; maybe TRBD1 (6 bases). The V end was cut by 4 bases, the J end by 2 bases, with 12 bases between. Germline CDR1 SGHRS, CDR2 YFSETQ. CDR3 size: 15 residues.

This chain connects TRBV18 to TRBJ1-1; D gene uncertain. CDR3 length: 15 residues. Germline values: CDR1 KGHSH, CDR2 LQKENI. With 3 bases removed from V and 1 base from J, the gap between germline ends came to 12 bases. The CDR3 DNA follows: TGTGCCAGCTCACCCAAACATGGGAGGAACACTGAAGCTTTCTTT. This gives the protein CASSPKHGRNTEAFF.

The chain has TRBV9 and TRBJ2-2; weak D call: TRBD1 (5 bases). The CDR3 spans 15 residues. Germline V gives CDR1 SGDLS, CDR2 YYNGEE. The V gene lost 3 bases and the J gene lost 2 bases, with 11 bases spanning the gap. CDR3 sequence: CASSALDINTGELFF. The CDR3 DNA follows: TGTGCCAGCAGCGCGTTGGACATCAACACCGGGGAGCTGTTTTTT.

This chain joins TRBV7-6 and TRBJ2-7; the D gene is possibly TRBD1 (6 bases). This CDR3 region has 15 residues. CDR1 and CDR2 (germline): SGHVS, FNYEAQ. Trimming stripped 1 base from V and 3 bases from J, with 13 bases between. This CDR3 is CASSLGVGTYYEQYF. CDR3 in DNA: TGTGCCAGCAGCTTAGGCGTCGGGACATACTACGAGCAGTACTTC.

To note about this clone: Other DNA sequences in this specimen translate into the identical CDR3. This rearrangement joins TRBV10-3 to TRBJ1-1; D is unclear. Germline V gene data show CDR1 as ENHRY and CDR2 as SYGVKD. This CDR3 has 12 residues. V lost 0 bases and J lost 7, with 6 bases in between. The CDR3 protein is CAISESAGEAFF. The CDR3 region has the DNA TGTGCCATCAGTGAGTCCGCCGGTGAAGCTTTCTTT.

The chain is built from TRBV7-9 and TRBJ1-1, with 8 bases identical to TRBD1. Germline loops: CDR1 SEHNR, CDR2 FQNEAQ (reference sequence). CDR3 length: 16 amino acids. V gave up 5 bases and J gave up 3 bases; unmatched junction bases: 11. CDR3 in amino acids: CASSAGTGQADTEAFF. The CDR3 DNA follows: TGTGCCAGCAGCGCCGGGACAGGTCAAGCTGACACTGAAGCTTTCTTT.